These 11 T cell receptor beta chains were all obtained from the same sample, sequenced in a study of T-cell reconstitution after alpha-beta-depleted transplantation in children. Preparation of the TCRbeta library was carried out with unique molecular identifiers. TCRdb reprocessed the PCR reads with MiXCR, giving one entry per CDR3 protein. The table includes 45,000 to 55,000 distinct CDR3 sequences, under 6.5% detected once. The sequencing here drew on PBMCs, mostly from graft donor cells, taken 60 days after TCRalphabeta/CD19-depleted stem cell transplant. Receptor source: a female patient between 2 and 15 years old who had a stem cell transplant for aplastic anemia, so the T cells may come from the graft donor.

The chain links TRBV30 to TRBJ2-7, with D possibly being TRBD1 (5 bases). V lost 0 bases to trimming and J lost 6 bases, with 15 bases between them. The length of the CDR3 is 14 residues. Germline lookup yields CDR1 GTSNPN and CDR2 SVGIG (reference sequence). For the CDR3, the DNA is TGTGCCTGGAGTGTAAAGGGGTACCTCCCCGAGCAGTACTTC. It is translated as CAWSVKGYLPEQYF.

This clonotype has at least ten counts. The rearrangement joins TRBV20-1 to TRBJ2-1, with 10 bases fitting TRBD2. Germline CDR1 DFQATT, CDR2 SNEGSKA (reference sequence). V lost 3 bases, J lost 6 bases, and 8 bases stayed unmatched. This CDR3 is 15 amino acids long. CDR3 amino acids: CSARVPSGGLNEQFF. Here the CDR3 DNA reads TGCAGTGCTAGGGTACCTAGCGGGGGACTCAATGAGCAGTTCTTC.

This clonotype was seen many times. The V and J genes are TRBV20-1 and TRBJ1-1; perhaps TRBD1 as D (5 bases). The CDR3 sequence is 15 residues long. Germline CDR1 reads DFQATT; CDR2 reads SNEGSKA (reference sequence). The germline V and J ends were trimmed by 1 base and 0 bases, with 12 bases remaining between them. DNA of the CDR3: TGCAGTGCTAGAGGTCATCAGGGACTGAACACTGAAGCTTTCTTT. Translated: CSARGHQGLNTEAFF.

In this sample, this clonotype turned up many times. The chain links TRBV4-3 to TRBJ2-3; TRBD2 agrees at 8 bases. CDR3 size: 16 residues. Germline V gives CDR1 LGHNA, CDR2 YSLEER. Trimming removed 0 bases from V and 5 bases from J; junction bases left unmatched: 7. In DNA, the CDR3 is TGCGCCAGCAGCCAAGAAGGAGCGGGAGAGGGAGATACGCAGTATTTT. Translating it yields CASSQEGAGEGDTQYF.

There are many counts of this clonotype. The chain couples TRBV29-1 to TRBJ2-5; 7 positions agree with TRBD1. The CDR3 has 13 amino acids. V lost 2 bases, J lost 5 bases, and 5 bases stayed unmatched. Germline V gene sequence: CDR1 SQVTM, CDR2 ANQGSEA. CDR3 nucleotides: TGCAGCGTTGAATCCCCACAGGGGGAGACCCAGTACTTC. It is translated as CSVESPQGETQYF.

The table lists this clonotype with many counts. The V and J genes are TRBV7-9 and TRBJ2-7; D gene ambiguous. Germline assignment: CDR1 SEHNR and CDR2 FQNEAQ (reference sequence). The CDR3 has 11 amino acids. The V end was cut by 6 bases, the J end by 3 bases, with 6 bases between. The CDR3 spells CASRSYYEQYF. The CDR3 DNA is TGTGCCAGCAGATCTTACTACGAGCAGTACTTC.

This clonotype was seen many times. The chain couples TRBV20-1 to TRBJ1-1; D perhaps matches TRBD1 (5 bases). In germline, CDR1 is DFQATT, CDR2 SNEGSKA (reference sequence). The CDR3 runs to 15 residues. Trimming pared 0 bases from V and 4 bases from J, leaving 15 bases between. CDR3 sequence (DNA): TGCAGTGCTAGAGATATGGGAGGGGCGAGCACTGAAGCTTTCTTT. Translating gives CSARDMGGASTEAFF.

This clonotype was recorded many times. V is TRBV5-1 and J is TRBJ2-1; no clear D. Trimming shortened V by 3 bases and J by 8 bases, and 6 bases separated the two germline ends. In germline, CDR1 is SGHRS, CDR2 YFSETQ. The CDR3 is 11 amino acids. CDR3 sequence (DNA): TGCGCCAGCAGCTCGACCCATGAGCAGTTCTTC. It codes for CASSSTHEQFF.

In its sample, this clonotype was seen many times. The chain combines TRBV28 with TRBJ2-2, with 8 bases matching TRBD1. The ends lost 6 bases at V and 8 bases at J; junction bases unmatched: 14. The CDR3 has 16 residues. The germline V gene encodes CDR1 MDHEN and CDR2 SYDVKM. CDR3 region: CASRPPGQATPGELFF. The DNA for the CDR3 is TGTGCCAGCAGGCCCCCGGGACAGGCCACACCGGGGGAGCTGTTTTTT.

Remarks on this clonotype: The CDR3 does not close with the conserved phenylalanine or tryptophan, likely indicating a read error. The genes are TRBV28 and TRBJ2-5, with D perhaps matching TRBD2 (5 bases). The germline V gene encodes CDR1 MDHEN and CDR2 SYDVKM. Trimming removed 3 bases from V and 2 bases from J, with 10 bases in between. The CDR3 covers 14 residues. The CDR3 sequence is CASSLSSGQETQYV. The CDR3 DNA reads TGTGCCAGCAGTTTGAGCAGCGGACAAGAGACCCAGTACGTC.

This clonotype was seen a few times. The CDR3 spells CASRLSGEETQYF. The CDR3 DNA reads TGCGCCAGCAGATTATCGGGGGAAGAGACCCAGTACTTC. V gene TRBV5-1 combines with J gene TRBJ2-5, with D possibly being TRBD2 (6 bases). Germline CDR1 reads SGHRS; CDR2 reads YFSETQ. This CDR3 has 13 residues. Trimming shortened V by 5 bases and J by 3 bases, and 11 bases separated the two germline ends.